These T cell receptor beta chains were read from a single sample in a study of T cell responses to AZD1222 COVID-19 vaccine. Clones were read by immunoSEQ multiplex PCR, and TCRdb kept only the in-frame ones, dropping some. The sample holds around 100,000 clones, 93% seen once. The sequencing here drew on peripheral blood, taken on day 0 of AZD1222 vaccination. The receptor set was obtained from an adult in good health. Each CDR3 is given with its conserved first and last residue. Each record gives: clone size, V gene, D gene, CDR3 length, J gene, CDR3 protein, CDR3 DNA. D genes are given only for firm matches. Rows give clone size only sometimes, using once, few, many, or a class for an expanded clone.

>once|TRBV30|NA|12|TRBJ1-1
CAWGAVGTEAFF
TGTGCCTGGGGGGCGGTCGGCACTGAAGCTTTCTTT
>NA|TRBV2|NA|13|TRBJ1-5
CASSVEGTQPQHF
TGTGCCAGCAGTGTGGAGGGAACTCAGCCCCAGCATTTT
>few|TRBV6-2/TRBV6-3|NA|13|TRBJ1-1
CASSYPTDSEAFF
TGTGCCAGCAGTTATCCGACAGACTCTGAAGCTTTCTTT
>NA|TRBV29-1|NA|13|TRBJ2-7
CSVHTPRDHEQYF
TGCAGCGTTCACACACCGAGGGACCACGAGCAGTACTTC
>once|TRBV10-2|NA|16|TRBJ1-1
CASSEWSTEMNTEAFF
TGCGCCAGCAGTGAGTGGAGTACAGAGATGAACACTGAAGCTTTCTTT
>NA|TRBV30|NA|11|TRBJ1-2
CACHSVAGYTF
TGTGCCTGCCACAGTGTTGCTGGCTACACCTTC
>NA|TRBV7-2|NA|14|TRBJ2-7
CASRMEVGSYEQYF
TGTGCCAGCAGAATGGAGGTGGGTAGTTACGAGCAGTACTTC
>NA|TRBV10-3|TRBD2|15|TRBJ2-1
CAISDQLAGPNEQFF
TGTGCCATCAGTGATCAACTAGCGGGACCTAATGAGCAGTTCTTC
>NA|TRBV7-2|NA|14|TRBJ2-2
CASSTDWNTGELFF
TGTGCCAGCAGCACGGACTGGAACACCGGGGAGCTGTTTTTT
>NA|TRBV29-1|TRBD1|15|TRBJ2-3
CSVEGGQGATDTQYF
TGCAGCGTTGAAGGGGGACAGGGGGCTACAGATACGCAGTATTTT
>NA|TRBV9|NA|14|TRBJ2-3
CASSVASDTDTQYF
TGTGCCAGCAGCGTGGCAAGCGACACAGATACGCAGTATTTT
>NA|TRBV28|NA|14|TRBJ1-6
CASSRSSYNSPLHF
TGTGCCAGCAGTCGTAGCTCCTATAATTCACCCCTCCACTTT
>NA|TRBV4-1|NA|18|TRBJ2-1
CASSLTGGGKSSYNEQFF
TGCGCCAGCAGCCTCACAGGAGGGGGGAAGAGCTCCTACAATGAGCAGTTCTTC
>NA|TRBV30|NA|15|TRBJ2-3
CAWSRDPTSTDTQYF
TGTGCCTGGAGTAGGGACCCTACTAGCACAGATACGCAGTATTTT
>NA|TRBV3-1/TRBV3-2|NA|13|TRBJ2-7
CASSQDWGRGKYF
TGTGCCAGCAGCCAAGATTGGGGGAGAGGGAAGTACTTC
>NA|TRBV2|NA|14|TRBJ2-2
CASSEGRDPGELFF
TGTGCCAGCAGTGAAGGGCGGGACCCCGGGGAGCTGTTTTTT
>NA|TRBV5-1|TRBD1|19|TRBJ2-1
CASSPKHAGGQSSYNEQFF
TGCGCCAGCAGCCCAAAACACGCAGGGGGACAAAGCTCCTACAATGAGCAGTTCTTC
>NA|TRBV5-1|NA|13|TRBJ2-1
CASSVKQRNEQFF
TGCGCCAGCAGCGTGAAGCAGCGCAATGAGCAGTTCTTC
>NA|TRBV7-2|NA|15|TRBJ2-7
CASSLIDGSSYEQYF
TGTGCCAGCAGCTTAATAGACGGTTCGTCCTACGAGCAGTACTTC
>NA|TRBV10-2|TRBD1|13|TRBJ1-6
CACRQGYNSPLHF
TGCGCCTGTAGACAGGGATATAATTCACCCCTCCACTTT
>NA|TRBV7-2|NA|14|TRBJ2-2
CASSLGMGTGELFF
TGTGCCAGCAGCTTAGGGATGGGTACCGGGGAGCTGTTTTTT
>NA|TRBV28|NA|13|TRBJ2-2
CASTQGNTGELFF
TGTGCCAGCACGCAGGGTAACACCGGGGAGCTGTTTTTT
>once|TRBV15|NA|16|TRBJ1-5
CATSSKDNLANQPQHF
TGTGCCACCAGCAGTAAGGACAACCTCGCCAATCAGCCCCAGCATTTT
>NA|TRBV7-8|NA|16|TRBJ2-7
CASSLPGREARGEQYF
TGTGCCAGCAGCTTACCGGGCCGTGAAGCCCGCGGCGAGCAGTACTTC
>NA|TRBV6-5|NA|13|TRBJ1-6
CASSYRVKSPLHF
TGTGCCAGCAGTTACAGGGTAAAATCACCCCTCCACTTT
>NA|TRBV7-8|TRBD1|13|TRBJ2-7
CASSWDRGYEQYF
TGTGCCAGCAGCTGGGACAGGGGCTACGAGCAGTACTTC
>NA|TRBV19|NA|14|TRBJ2-2
CASSTTWGTGELFF
TGTGCCAGTAGTACCACATGGGGCACCGGGGAGCTGTTTTTT
>once|TRBV7-2|TRBD1|14|TRBJ2-7
CASSRRDRGDGQYF
TGTGCCAGCAGCCGCCGGGACAGGGGAGATGGGCAGTACTTC
>NA|TRBV5-5|NA|14|TRBJ1-3
CASSLEEGRNTIYF
TGTGCCAGCAGCTTGGAGGAGGGCCGAAACACCATATATTTT
>NA|TRBV5-8|NA|15|TRBJ1-4
CASSPRGDPNEKLFF
TGTGCCAGCAGCCCCCGGGGCGACCCTAATGAAAAACTGTTTTTT
>NA|TRBV6-5|TRBD1|14|TRBJ1-2
CASGTGGENYGYTF
TGTGCCAGCGGGACAGGGGGGGAAAACTATGGCTACACCTTC
>NA|TRBV5-8|TRBD2|16|TRBJ2-1
CASSLAGAGAGNEQFF
TGTGCCAGCAGCTTGGCCGGCGCGGGAGCCGGCAATGAGCAGTTCTTC
>NA|TRBV5-4|NA|15|TRBJ2-1
CASSFALAANNEQFF
TGTGCCAGCAGCTTCGCCTTAGCGGCTAACAATGAGCAGTTCTTC
>NA|TRBV5-1|TRBD1|16|TRBJ2-5
CASSLGDRAFVGTQYF
TGCGCCAGCAGCTTGGGGGACAGGGCTTTTGTGGGGACCCAGTACTTC
>NA|TRBV11-2|NA|14|TRBJ2-7
CASSFPRDIHEQYF
TGTGCCAGCAGCTTCCCCCGGGACATTCATGAGCAGTACTTC
>NA|TRBV6-5|TRBD1|14|TRBJ2-1
CASRDRGQDNEQFF
TGTGCCAGCAGGGACAGGGGGCAAGACAATGAGCAGTTCTTC
>NA|TRBV11-2|TRBD1|15|TRBJ1-5
CASSPTTGGNQPQHF
TGTGCCAGCAGCCCGACGACAGGGGGCAATCAGCCCCAGCATTTT
>once|TRBV30|TRBD1|11|TRBJ1-2
CAWSLQGGYTF
TGTGCCTGGAGTTTACAGGGGGGCTACACCTTC
>NA|TRBV29-1|TRBD1|14|TRBJ1-1
CSVVLRTGGVVAFF
TGCAGCGTTGTCTTAAGGACAGGCGGGGTAGTGGCTTTCTTT
>NA|TRBV6-6|NA|14|TRBJ2-1
CASSYRDSYNEQFF
TGTGCCAGCAGTTACCGGGACTCCTACAATGAGCAGTTCTTC
>NA|TRBV30|NA|14|TRBJ1-4
CAWSAGWGNEKLFF
TGTGCCTGGAGTGCAGGGTGGGGTAATGAAAAACTGTTTTTT
>once|TRBV30|NA|14|TRBJ1-2
CACVLGQSGYGYTF
TGTGCCTGCGTACTAGGACAGAGCGGTTATGGCTACACCTTC
>NA|TRBV3-1/TRBV3-2|NA|11|TRBJ1-1
CASSQRFQAFF
TGTGCCAGCAGCCAACGTTTTCAGGCTTTCTTT
>NA|TRBV5-1|NA|13|TRBJ2-3
CASSPGGLDTQYF
TGCGCCAGCAGCCCCGGGGGGCTGGATACGCAGTATTTT
>NA|TRBV30|NA|13|TRBJ1-5
CAWSGHHNQPQHF
TGTGCCTGGAGTGGACACCACAATCAGCCCCAGCATTTT
>NA|TRBV7-9|TRBD2|15|TRBJ2-3
CASLPGGSGTDTQYF
TGTGCCAGCCTCCCGGGCGGGAGTGGCACAGATACGCAGTATTTT
>NA|TRBV29-1|NA|12|TRBJ2-6
CSVDGGANVLTF
TGCAGCGTTGACGGCGGGGCCAACGTCCTGACTTTC
>NA|TRBV6-6|NA|13|TRBJ1-2
CASMEGTGWGYTF
TGTGCCAGCATGGAGGGTACCGGGTGGGGCTACACCTTC
>NA|TRBV7-8|TRBD2|16|TRBJ2-2
CASSQRTSGRSGELFF
TGTGCCAGCAGCCAGAGGACTAGCGGGAGGTCCGGGGAGCTGTTTTTT
>NA|TRBV9|TRBD2|16|TRBJ2-1
CASSVVLLAGENEQFF
TGTGCCAGCAGCGTAGTCCTGCTAGCGGGAGAGAATGAGCAGTTCTTC